These 24 T cell receptor beta chains originate from one sample sequenced in a study of blood T cell repertoires in COVID-19. The method was immunoSEQ multiplex PCR; TCRdb's version includes in-frame clones alone and lacks a portion of them. Altogether roughly 310,000 clones are present, around nine tenths being singletons, with the ten largest covering around 4%. Input material: peripheral blood. The receptors derive from a woman aged 45-65 years with active or convalescent COVID-19.

The CDR3, as DNA: TGTGCCAGCAGCTCCGGGAGTGATCAAGAGACCCAGTACTTC. Translation gives CASSSGSDQETQYF. This chain connects TRBV13 to TRBJ2-5, with a weak D call TRBD2 (6 bases). Germline loops: CDR1 PRHDT, CDR2 FYEKMQ (reference sequence). The CDR3 has 14 amino acids. V was shortened by 4 bases and J by 2 bases, with 11 bases between the two germline ends.

A few counts support this clone. The rearrangement joins TRBV5-1 to TRBJ1-1, with TRBD1 identical over 8 bases. From germline, CDR1 is SGHRS and CDR2 YFSETQ. There are 14 residues in the CDR3. J gave up 1 base and V 4 bases, and 3 bases lay outside the gene matches. The CDR3 DNA reads TGCGCCAGCAGCGTAGACAGGGGGAACACTGAAGCTTTCTTT. This sequence encodes CASSVDRGNTEAFF.

J is TRBJ2-3 and V is TRBV3-1 (or the pseudogene TRBV3-2); 9 bases align to TRBD2. The CDR3 contains 17 residues. J gave up 2 bases and V 0 bases, and 6 bases lay outside the gene matches. CDR1 and CDR2 (germline): LGHDT, YNNKEL (reference sequence). CDR3 region: CASSQEGTSRLTDTQYF. CDR3 DNA sequence: TGTGCCAGCAGCCAAGAGGGGACTAGCAGACTCACAGATACGCAGTATTTT.

This clone occurred once. The gene calls are TRBV7-2 and TRBJ2-2; 7 bases fit TRBD1. Trimming at V came to 2 bases and at J to 7 bases, leaving 4 bases not matched to a gene. Per the germline V gene, CDR1 is SGHTA and CDR2 is FQGNSA. CDR3 length: 14 residues. CDR3 in amino acids: CASSLSQGVGELFF. In nucleotides, the CDR3 is TGTGCCAGCAGCTTAAGCCAGGGGGTCGGGGAGCTGTTTTTT.

About this clone: One end of the junction varies from germline; a read error may be responsible. This chain links TRBV5-5 with TRBJ1-2; D gene unclear. The V gene's germline CDR1 is SGHKS and CDR2 YYEKEE (reference sequence). The CDR3 is 13 amino acids. CDR3 coding DNA: TGTGCCAGCAGCTTGGAAATTCCCTATGACTACACCTTC. It translates to CASSLEIPYDYTF.

The chain joins TRBV14 to TRBJ2-5; the D gene is possibly TRBD1 (5 bases). Trimming took off 3 bases at V and 4 bases at J, with 6 bases between the two ends. The CDR3 consists of 12 residues. The V gene's germline CDR1 is SGHDN and CDR2 FVKESK. The CDR3 DNA reads TGTGCCAGCAGCCAGCAGGGAGAGACCCAGTACTTC. It encodes CASSQQGETQYF. Based on the CDR3 plus reference TRBV14 and TRBJ2-5, the full variable domain is EAGVTQFPSHSVIEKGQTVTLRCDPISGHDNLYWYRRVMGKEIKFLLHFVKESKQDESGMPNNRFLAERTGGTYSTLKVQPAELEDSGVYFCASSQQGETQYFGPGTRLLVL.

The gene calls are TRBV2 and TRBJ1-5, with 7 bases fitting TRBD1. This CDR3 has 13 amino acids. Germline-derived CDR1 and CDR2 are SNHLY and FYNNEI. V lost 5 bases to trimming and J lost 5 bases; unmatched junction nucleotides: 3. CDR3 sequence: CASSRTGDQPQHF. The CDR3 region has the DNA TGTGCCAGCAGTCGGACAGGCGATCAGCCCCAGCATTTT.

This chain links TRBV2 with TRBJ2-6; 7 positions agree with TRBD1. The CDR3 is made up of 17 amino acids. Germline CDR1 SNHLY, CDR2 FYNNEI. V trimming: 10 bases; J trimming: 0 bases; junction bases outside the gene matches: 12. The CDR3 reads CAITFQGDHSGANVLTF. DNA for the CDR3: TGTGCCATCACGTTCCAGGGGGATCACTCTGGGGCCAACGTCCTGACTTTC.

The chain carries TRBV13 and TRBJ2-7; TRBD1 might be the D (6 bases). Germline loops: CDR1 PRHDT, CDR2 FYEKMQ (reference sequence). This CDR3 contains 14 residues. V was clipped by 3 bases and J by 0 bases, with 9 bases between them. Here the CDR3 reads CASSFQGNSYEQYF. The CDR3 region has the DNA TGTGCCAGCAGCTTCCAGGGGAACTCCTACGAGCAGTACTTC. The full variable domain, with the rest looked up from reference TRBV13 and TRBJ2-7, is AAGVIQSPRHLIKEKRETATLKCYPIPRHDTVYWYQQGPGQDPQFLISFYEKMQSDKGSIPDRFSAQQFSDYHSELNMSSLELGDSALYFCASSFQGNSYEQYFGPGTRLTVT.

This chain joins TRBV19 and TRBJ1-1, with no clear D. The CDR3 runs 15 residues. V lost 8 bases and J 0 bases, leaving 16 bases between the germline ends. CDR1 LNHDA and CDR2 SQIVND come from the germline V gene (reference sequence). The CDR3 sequence is CASQPRESMNTEAFF. CDR3 DNA: TGTGCCAGTCAGCCTAGGGAGTCCATGAACACTGAAGCTTTCTTT. The entire variable domain, with the rest obtained from reference TRBV19 and TRBJ1-1, is as follows: DGGITQSPKYLFRKEGQNVTLSCEQNLNHDAMYWYRQDPGQGLRLIYYSQIVNDFQKGDIAEGYSVSREKKESFPLTVTSAQKNPTAFYLCASQPRESMNTEAFFGQGTRLTVV.

V and J are TRBV18 and TRBJ1-3, with 12 bases aligning to TRBD1. The trim removed 3 bases at V and 8 bases at J, leaving 2 bases unmatched. This CDR3 contains 14 residues. The germline V gene has CDR1 KGHSH and CDR2 LQKENI. The CDR3 loop reads CASSPWDRGHTIYF. CDR3 nucleotide sequence: TGTGCCAGCTCACCTTGGGACAGGGGGCACACCATATATTTT. Drawing the rest from reference TRBV18 and TRBJ1-3, the complete variable domain is NAGVMQNPRHLVRRRGQEARLRCSPMKGHSHVYWYRQLPEEGLKFMVYLQKENIIDESGMPKERFSAEFPKEGPSILRIQQVVRGDSAAYFCASSPWDRGHTIYFGEGSWLTVV.

V and J are TRBV7-2 and TRBJ1-1, with TRBD1 matching over 8 bases. CDR3 length: 16 residues. CDR1 and CDR2 (germline): SGHTA, FQGNSA. Losses at the gene ends were 4 bases for V and 1 base for J; bases not matched to a gene: 8. The chain's CDR3 is CASSSTHRGANTEAFF. The CDR3 DNA reads TGTGCCAGCAGCTCCACCCACAGGGGGGCGAACACTGAAGCTTTCTTT.

The chain has TRBV9 and TRBJ1-4; D gene ambiguous. V shed 0 bases and J shed 3 bases, with 9 bases lying between them. From germline, CDR1 is SGDLS and CDR2 YYNGEE. The CDR3 has 15 amino acids. The CDR3 spells CASSVGRRANEKLFF. The CDR3 coding sequence is TGTGCCAGCAGCGTAGGCCGACGGGCTAATGAAAAACTGTTTTTT.

This chain joins TRBV5-1 and TRBJ2-1, with TRBD2 identical over 11 bases. CDR1 and CDR2 from the germline V gene are SGHRS and YFSETQ. There are 17 residues in the CDR3. V gave up 0 bases and J gave up 7 bases; unmatched junction bases: 9. DNA for the CDR3: TGCGCCAGCAGCTTGGGGATAGCGGGAGGGCCGGAAAATGAGCAGTTCTTC. Protein sequence: CASSLGIAGGPENEQFF.

This chain uses TRBV4-2 with TRBJ1-1, with a possible D match to TRBD1 (6 bases). The length of the CDR3 is 15 residues. V was clipped by 1 base and J by 3 bases, with 12 bases between them. Germline values: CDR1 LGHNA, CDR2 YNFKEQ. In nucleotides, the CDR3 is TGTGCCAGCAGCCAAGTCTGGGGGCGGGACACTGAAGCTTTCTTT. Protein: CASSQVWGRDTEAFF.

The chain carries TRBV6-6 and TRBJ1-5; no clear D. CDR1 is MNHNY and CDR2 is SVGAGI in the germline V gene (reference sequence). Trimming removed 2 bases at V and 5 bases at J, with 10 bases between. The CDR3 has 14 residues. The CDR3 protein is CASSYTEGYQPQHF. CDR3 sequence (DNA): TGTGCCAGCAGTTACACTGAGGGATATCAGCCCCAGCATTTT.

The chain carries TRBV29-1 and TRBJ2-3, with D possibly matching TRBD1 (5 bases). The germline V gene has CDR1 SQVTM and CDR2 ANQGSEA. The CDR3 sequence is 13 residues long. V was shortened by 3 bases and J by 3 bases, with 10 bases between the two germline ends. DNA of the CDR3: TGCAGCGTTGATGTTCAGGGAACAGATACGCAGTATTTT. Its protein is CSVDVQGTDTQYF.

The chain combines TRBV7-8 with TRBJ1-1; D remains unclear. Germline V gene data show CDR1 as SGHVS and CDR2 as FQNEAQ. The V and J ends lost 2 bases and 2 bases respectively, with 6 bases between them. This CDR3 is 13 amino acids long. The CDR3 DNA is TGTGCCAGCAGCTTACCTGTCAACACTGAAGCTTTCTTT. Translation: CASSLPVNTEAFF.

This rearrangement joins TRBV6-5 to TRBJ1-1; 8 nucleotides align to TRBD1. Trimming cost V 10 bases and J 6 bases; bases outside gene matches: 10. The CDR3 contains 13 residues. Germline lookup yields CDR1 MNHEY and CDR2 SVGAGI. The CDR3: CATQQGGQAEAFF. CDR3 bases: TGTGCCACTCAACAGGGGGGTCAGGCTGAAGCTTTCTTT.

J is TRBJ1-5 and V is TRBV10-3; 8 positions match TRBD1. Germline trimming cut 6 bases from V and 2 bases from J; bases unmatched to any gene: 6. The CDR3 is made up of 15 amino acids. CDR1 is ENHRY and CDR2 is SYGVKD in the germline V gene. The CDR3 loop reads CAIRATGGGNQPQHF. DNA of the CDR3: TGTGCCATCAGGGCTACAGGGGGGGGCAATCAGCCCCAGCATTTT.

J is TRBJ2-3 and V is TRBV5-1; D call uncertain. Germline CDR1 reads SGHRS; CDR2 reads YFSETQ. Trimming shortened V by 4 bases and J by 4 bases, and 10 bases separated the two germline ends. The CDR3 covers 13 residues. CDR3 in DNA: TGCGCCAGCAGCCGACACGGTCCAGATACGCAGTATTTT. It translates to CASSRHGPDTQYF.

This chain links TRBV14 with TRBJ1-4, with a possible D match to TRBD1 (5 bases). Germline V lookup: CDR1 SGHDN, CDR2 FVKESK. V was cut by 0 bases and J by 2 bases, with 10 bases left in between. This CDR3 has 16 amino acids. This chain's CDR3 is CASSQERDSTNEKLFF. Here the CDR3 DNA reads TGTGCCAGCAGCCAAGAGCGGGACTCCACTAATGAAAAACTGTTTTTT.

The rearrangement links TRBV13 to TRBJ2-2; 9 nucleotides agree with TRBD1. Germline V gene sequence: CDR1 PRHDT, CDR2 FYEKMQ (reference sequence). The CDR3 is 15 amino acids. Unmatched junction bases numbered 10, after V lost 5 bases and J lost 9 bases. CDR3 bases: TGTGCCAGCAGCCCCGGGACAGGGTTCGGTAGGGAGCTGTTTTTT. Encoded protein: CASSPGTGFGRELFF.

The chain recombines TRBV28 with TRBJ2-3, with D hard to call. Germline CDR1 MDHEN, CDR2 SYDVKM. The CDR3 length is 14 residues. Trimming removed 6 bases at V and 8 bases at J, with 18 bases between. CDR3 in amino acids: CASRARSTDGTQYF. The CDR3 DNA is TGTGCCAGCAGGGCCAGAAGCACAGATGGTACGCAGTATTTT.